This T cell receptor (beta chain) derives from a study of control samples from healthy donors and cancer patients. The CDR3 has 14 residues. The junction had 14 bases not matched to a gene; V was cut back by 6 bases and J by 10 bases. Germline-derived CDR1 and CDR2 are LNHDA and SQIVND (reference sequence). Method: immunoSEQ multiplex PCR; TCRdb's copy keeps in-frame clones and lacks some. The sample yields roughly 370,000 clones, 90% seen once. The source material was PBMCs. This clonotype originated in a man aged 35-49 years with head and neck cancer. The chain joins TRBV19 to TRBJ1-1, with TRBD1 matching over 7 bases. CDR3 protein: CASRSGGLTVGAFF. In nucleotides, the CDR3 is TGTGCCAGTAGATCAGGGGGGCTGACGGTTGGAGCTTTCTTT.